The sample holds one count of the clone carrying this T cell receptor (beta chain). The antigen is not known. Trimming removed 3 bases at V and 0 bases at J, with 7 bases between. The length of the CDR3 is 14 residues. Germline V gene lookup returns CDR1 MDHEN and CDR2 SYDVKM. This specimen belongs to a study of cytomegalovirus exposure and HLA in healthy donors. Study results and limitations: Investigators reported 150 to 200 TCR beta chains as tied to cytomegalovirus.

Repertoires were generated with immunoSEQ multiplex PCR, while TCRdb's copy carries only in-frame clones and drops some. This sample has hundreds of thousands of clones, with 70% to 90% found just once. J is TRBJ2-3 and V is TRBV28; D not certain. This receptor was taken from a woman under 30 in good health and CMV-seronegative. Sequencing input: PBMCs. DNA for the CDR3: TGTGCCAGCAGTTTTTTCGGTAGCACAGATACGCAGTATTTT. This codes for CASSFFGSTDTQYF.